The 25 T cell receptor beta chains listed next were all sequenced from one sample in a study of human T cells and chemical hapten exposure. MiXCR, applied by TCRdb to the RACE reads, yields one record per CDR3 protein. The sample holds 150,000 to 200,000 distinct CDR3 sequences; roughly 15% are singletons and the top ten take 1.5% to 2%. Time point of the sample: patch test 1, 2 weeks after DPC sensitization. Treatment here: therapeutic diphenylcyclopropenone sensitization with weekly scalp DPC. The source was whole blood, collected in connection with sensitization to the hapten diphenylcyclopropenone (DPC). These receptors originate from a woman aged 25 to 39 with alopecia areata. Some clones in this sample may be carry-over from other donors' samples.

This clonotype occurred a few times. The gene calls are TRBV9 and TRBJ2-5, with D tentatively TRBD2 (5 bases). The germline V gene has CDR1 SGDLS and CDR2 YYNGEE. Trimming left V 1 base short and J 4 bases short, with 11 bases between. The CDR3 has 14 residues. This CDR3 is CASSVSLGRETQYF. DNA for the CDR3: TGTGCCAGCAGCGTATCGTTGGGGAGAGAGACCCAGTACTTC. The complete variable domain, with remaining parts taken from reference TRBV9 and TRBJ2-5, reads DSGVTQTPKHLITATGQRVTLRCSPRSGDLSVYWYQQSLDQGLQFLIQYYNGEERAKGNILERFSAQQFPDLHSELNLSSLELGDSALYFCASSVSLGRETQYFGPGTRLLVL.

This clonotype was counted at least ten times. This chain links TRBV20-1 with TRBJ1-1; D is ambiguous. The germline CDR1 and CDR2 sequences are DFQATT and SNEGSKA (reference sequence). V dropped 3 bases and J dropped 0 bases, with 11 bases sitting between them. This CDR3 region has 14 residues. In nucleotides, the CDR3 is TGCAGTGCTAGGGAGGGCGGAGTGAACACTGAAGCTTTCTTT. This gives the protein CSAREGGVNTEAFF.

This clonotype was seen a few times. The chain uses TRBV5-4 and TRBJ2-2; D gene uncertain. This CDR3 has 14 amino acids. Trimming removed 0 bases from V and 7 bases from J, with 10 bases in between. Germline V gene lookup returns CDR1 SGHNT and CDR2 YYREEE (reference sequence). This CDR3 reads CASSLGVWSGELFF. CDR3 in DNA: TGTGCCAGCAGCTTGGGAGTATGGAGCGGGGAGCTGTTTTTT.

This rearrangement joins TRBV11-2 to TRBJ2-2; D gene uncertain. Germline V gives CDR1 SGHAT, CDR2 FQNNGV. Deletions cut 5 bases from V and 1 base from J, with 8 bases between. The CDR3 has 14 amino acids. The CDR3 nucleotides read TGTGCCAGCAGCCAGAACCTGAACACCGGGGAGCTGTTTTTT. It translates to CASSQNLNTGELFF.

This chain connects TRBV18 to TRBJ1-4; D is uncertain. The length of the CDR3 is 15 residues. V was trimmed by 3 bases and J by 4 bases, leaving 12 bases between them. CDR1 KGHSH and CDR2 LQKENI come from the germline V gene. This chain's CDR3 is CASSPLVGINEKLFF. The CDR3 region has the DNA TGTGCCAGCTCACCCCTCGTCGGTATTAATGAAAAACTGTTTTTT.

The J gene is TRBJ2-2, the V gene TRBV23-1, with TRBD1 matching 11 bases. TRBV23-1 is given ORF status, its function remaining uncertain. The trim removed 0 bases at V and 3 bases at J, leaving 3 bases unmatched. The CDR3 is made up of 17 amino acids. The CDR3 DNA reads as TGCGCCAGCAGTCAATCAGGGACAGGGGGATACACCGGGGAGCTGTTTTTT. This codes for CASSQSGTGGYTGELFF.

A few counts support this clonotype. The V gene is TRBV20-1, the J gene TRBJ2-3; the match to TRBD2 covers 8 bases. The germline V gene encodes CDR1 DFQATT and CDR2 SNEGSKA (reference sequence). With V trimmed by 1 base and J by 4 bases, 13 bases remained unmatched. The CDR3 is 17 residues long. The DNA of the CDR3 is TGCAGTGCTAGAGTTGCTAGCGGGTCGTCCGCGCCAGATACGCAGTATTTT. Translating it yields CSARVASGSSAPDTQYF.

The gene calls are TRBV27 and TRBJ2-5; D is perhaps TRBD1 (6 bases). Germline V gene lookup returns CDR1 MNHEY and CDR2 SMNVEV (reference sequence). This CDR3 region has 15 residues. V was cut by 0 bases and J by 4 bases, with 12 bases left in between. CDR3 in amino acids: CASSLSVRGGETQYF. As DNA, the CDR3 is TGTGCCAGCAGTTTATCGGTCAGGGGCGGAGAGACCCAGTACTTC.

The chain uses TRBV7-3 and TRBJ1-1; the D is unclear. The V gene's germline CDR1 is SGHTA and CDR2 FQGTGA. Trimming stripped 2 bases from V and 6 bases from J, with 10 bases between. This CDR3 spans 13 amino acids. The CDR3 region has the DNA TGTGCCAGCAGCTTATCCATAAGGGCTGAAGCTTTCTTT. It codes for CASSLSIRAEAFF.

In its sample, this clonotype was seen many times. The chain employs TRBV28 and TRBJ1-2, with D unclear. The CDR3 is 12 amino acids. Germline V gene lookup returns CDR1 MDHEN and CDR2 SYDVKM. With 2 bases removed from V and 8 bases from J, the gap between germline ends came to 9 bases. In DNA, the CDR3 is TGTGCCAGCAGTTTACCACCCGGGGGCTACACCTTC. This encodes CASSLPPGGYTF.

This clonotype has only one observation. This chain joins TRBV6-5 and TRBJ2-3; D unclear. V lost 6 bases to trimming and J lost 2 bases, with 9 bases between them. The CDR3 totals 13 residues. CDR1 and CDR2 (germline): MNHEY, SVGAGI. The CDR3, as DNA: TGTGCCAGCAGCCTGGACCTCACAGATACGCAGTATTTT. It yields the protein CASSLDLTDTQYF.

This clonotype showed up just a few times. J is TRBJ2-4 and V is TRBV6-5; perhaps TRBD2 as D (5 bases). With 6 bases removed from V and 4 bases from J, the gap between germline ends came to 13 bases. Germline lookup yields CDR1 MNHEY and CDR2 SVGAGI. The CDR3 spans 14 residues. The CDR3 protein is CASRSGVSKNIQYF. CDR3 sequence (DNA): TGTGCCAGCAGGAGCGGAGTCTCTAAAAACATTCAGTACTTC.

The chain has TRBV18 and TRBJ1-2; maybe TRBD1 (5 bases). The V gene's germline CDR1 is KGHSH and CDR2 LQKENI. The ends were cut back, 3 bases at V and 2 bases at J, with 13 bases in the middle. The CDR3 sequence is 15 residues long. The CDR3 spells CASSPEGRANYGYTF. CDR3 coding DNA: TGTGCCAGCTCACCCGAGGGCAGGGCAAACTATGGCTACACCTTC.

This rearrangement joins TRBV24-1 to TRBJ2-1; D is undetermined. Germline V CDR1 and CDR2: KGHDR, SFDVKD. V was trimmed by 4 bases and J by 8 bases, leaving 8 bases between them. This CDR3 spans 12 amino acids. The CDR3 nucleotides read TGTGCCACCAGTGACGGCAGGCATGAGCAGTTCTTC. Its translation is CATSDGRHEQFF.

The table lists this clonotype with many counts. V is TRBV29-1 and J is TRBJ1-1; D is unresolved. Trimming cost V 4 bases and J 0 bases, with 9 bases left between them. In germline, CDR1 is SQVTM, CDR2 ANQGSEA. This CDR3 region has 13 residues. The CDR3 DNA sequence: TGCAGCGTTGCAACACAATTGAACACTGAAGCTTTCTTT. Protein product: CSVATQLNTEAFF.

The V and J genes are TRBV28 and TRBJ2-3, with D perhaps matching TRBD1 or TRBD2 (5 bases each). V lost 7 bases and J 3 bases, leaving 14 bases between the germline ends. Per the germline V gene, CDR1 is MDHEN and CDR2 is SYDVKM. This CDR3 contains 14 residues. CDR3 nucleotide sequence: TGTGCCAGCATTGGGGGACCAAGGACAGATACGCAGTATTTT. This translates into CASIGGPRTDTQYF.

This clonotype has just a few counts. CDR3 loop: CASSRLNTGELFF. The CDR3 nucleotides read TGTGCCAGCAGTAGATTAAACACCGGGGAGCTGTTTTTT. The V and J genes are TRBV11-3 and TRBJ2-2; D unclear. Germline values: CDR1 SGHNT, CDR2 YENEEA. The ends were cut back, 6 bases at V and 2 bases at J, with 7 bases in the middle. There are 13 residues in the CDR3.

The table lists this clonotype with a few counts. The chain is built from TRBV29-1 and TRBJ2-5; no firm D call. V lost 6 bases to trimming and J lost 2 bases, with 13 bases between them. CDR3 length: 13 amino acids. Germline loops: CDR1 SQVTM, CDR2 ANQGSEA. Here the CDR3 DNA reads TGCAGCGTGACAAGGTCGACTCAAGAGACCCAGTACTTC. Amino acids: CSVTRSTQETQYF.

This clonotype was observed a single time. As the CDR3 is not closed by the conserved phenylalanine or tryptophan, this likely results from a read error. The J gene is TRBJ1-1, the V gene TRBV29-1; D possibly corresponds to TRBD1 (5 bases). From germline, CDR1 is SQVTM and CDR2 ANQGSEA. The ends were cut back, 1 base at V and 0 bases at J, with 12 bases in the middle. This CDR3 contains 15 residues. The CDR3 coding sequence is TGCAGCGTTGAAGGCCTATCAGGGATGAACACTGAAGCTTTCCTT. Protein: CSVEGLSGMNTEAFL.

The chain joins TRBV6-2 or TRBV6-3 to TRBJ1-1; TRBD1 matches 9 bases. The CDR3 sequence is 15 residues long. Germline assignment: CDR1 MNHEY and CDR2 SVGEGT. Unmatched junction bases numbered 6, after V lost 7 bases and J lost 0 bases. The chain's CDR3 is CASTGTGNMNTEAFF. Written as DNA, the CDR3 is TGTGCCAGCACCGGGACAGGGAACATGAACACTGAAGCTTTCTTT.

This clonotype occurred a few times. The chain uses TRBV5-1 and TRBJ1-4; TRBD1 agrees at 9 bases. This CDR3 region has 15 residues. J lost 5 bases, V lost 1 base, and 3 bases had no gene match. CDR1 and CDR2 (germline): SGHRS, YFSETQ. The CDR3 DNA sequence: TGCGCCAGCAGCTTGTCGGGGACAGGGAATGAAAAACTGTTTTTT. It encodes CASSLSGTGNEKLFF.

The chain recombines TRBV7-2 with TRBJ1-4, with 8 bases identical to TRBD1. V shed 4 bases and J 10 bases; nucleotides not matched to a gene: 5. From germline, CDR1 is SGHTA and CDR2 FQGNSA. The CDR3 is 13 amino acids. The CDR3 reads CASSSTDRGKLFF. The CDR3 nucleotides read TGTGCCAGCAGCTCAACAGACAGGGGAAAACTGTTTTTT. Based on the CDR3 plus reference TRBV7-2 and TRBJ1-4, the full variable domain is GAGVSQSPSNKVTEKGKDVELRCDPISGHTALYWYRQSLGQGLEFLIYFQGNSAPDKSGLPSDRFSAERTGGSVSTLTIQRTQQEDSAVYLCASSSTDRGKLFFGSGTQLSVL.

This clonotype was counted a few times. The V gene is TRBV12-3 or TRBV12-4, the J gene TRBJ2-1; 10 nucleotides align to TRBD1. The CDR3 sequence is 16 residues long. V dropped 2 bases and J dropped 9; count of bases not matched to a gene: 10. The CDR3: CASSLWMTGGMSEQFF. The CDR3 DNA follows: TGTGCCAGCAGTTTATGGATGACAGGGGGCATGAGTGAGCAGTTCTTC.

The J gene is TRBJ1-1, the V gene TRBV18; D is uncertain. Germline CDR1 KGHSH, CDR2 LQKENI. The V end was cut by 4 bases, the J end by 0 bases, with 12 bases between. The CDR3 has 15 amino acids. CDR3 protein: CASSLLVSLNTEAFF. In DNA, the CDR3 is TGTGCCAGCTCACTTCTGGTCAGCCTGAACACTGAAGCTTTCTTT.

This clonotype was seen more than once but under ten times. The chain couples TRBV12-5 to TRBJ1-1; TRBD1 is a possible D gene (6 bases). The CDR3 length is 14 residues. Trimming took off 1 base at V and 4 bases at J, with 10 bases between the two ends. Germline lookup yields CDR1 LGHNT and CDR2 FRNRAP. CDR3 in DNA: TGTGCTAGTGGTTTGGCCGAAGGGGGCACTGAAGCTTTCTTT. Its protein product is CASGLAEGGTEAFF.